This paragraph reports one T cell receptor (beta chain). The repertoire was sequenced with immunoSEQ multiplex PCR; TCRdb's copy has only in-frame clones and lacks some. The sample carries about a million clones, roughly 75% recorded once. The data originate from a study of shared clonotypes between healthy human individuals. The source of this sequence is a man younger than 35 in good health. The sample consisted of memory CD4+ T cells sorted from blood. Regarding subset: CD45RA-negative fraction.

The CDR3, as DNA: TGTGCCATCACCCAGGGACCCTTGAACACTGAAGCTTTCTTT. It translates to CAITQGPLNTEAFF. The chain links TRBV10-3 to TRBJ1-1; maybe TRBD1 (5 bases). The CDR3 spans 14 residues. V was cut by 7 bases and J by 0 bases, with 12 bases left in between. Germline V gene lookup returns CDR1 ENHRY and CDR2 SYGVKD.